This T cell receptor (beta chain) comes out of a study of blood T cells in healthy people across ages (dated by TCRdb to 2014 to 2015). With regard to the full study: Template switching captured roughly one uniquely barcoded TCR beta cDNA molecule per two T cells in model experiments. Age-related changes in TCR beta repertoire diversity were measured in the study by deep sequencing normalized with unique cDNA molecular identifiers. The donors were split into four age groups: young (average around 17 years), middle-aged (39), aged (approximately 60) and long-lived (approximately 80). To avoid experimental bias, donors of different ages were randomly spread across the sequencing lanes. For two donors (one aged 18 to 30 and one aged 80 or older), the study analyzed two additional independent replicas of 1 million unique cDNA reads from the same blood draw. The research as a whole found: Observed TCR beta diversity correlated strongly with the percentage of naive T cells measured by flow cytometry. Observed TCR beta diversity per million T cells fell roughly linearly with age, and a significant reduction was already apparent by age around 40. Compared with the aged group, the long-lived group had more naive CD4+ T cells, fewer expanded clones and increased TCR diversity, a pattern suggesting age selection. Total diversity estimates from one million sequenced T cells were considered lower bounds and underestimates. Because donor CMV infection status was unknown, age-related changes in expanded clonotypes were potentially confounded. Since profiling was done on bulk unsorted PBMCs, naive and antigen-experienced compartments could not be conclusively compared.

Systemically healthy Caucasian individuals from Russia, 35 to 50 in total and aged roughly 6 to 100 years, were included as donors. Each donor gave around 9.5 milliliters of peripheral blood, collected into EDTA-treated Vacutainer tubes. PBMCs were isolated by Ficoll-Paque density-gradient centrifugation, with at least 6 million obtained per sample. Total RNA, at least 5 micrograms per sample, was extracted from PBMCs with Trizol reagent. For every donor, flow cytometry on a PBMC aliquot measured the percentage of naive CD45RAhigh/CD27high T cells. In regard to this clonotype: The antigen it recognizes is unknown. It has no much larger one-base neighbor in the sample; base qualities were not kept.

Libraries were constructed by 5' RACE. The run used an Illumina HiSeq 2500. A second PCR of 7 to 11 cycles was run with a J-beta primer mix and a sample-barcoded 5' primer. A template-switch 5' adaptor carrying 12 random nucleotides introduced a unique molecular identifier onto each TCR beta cDNA molecule. Each sample yielded at least 2.5 million CDR3-containing paired-end reads. The Mint cDNA synthesis kit, primed by a TRBC-specific oligonucleotide, was used to synthesize first-strand cDNA from all RNA. All cDNA was treated with uracil-DNA glycosylase and then went through a first 18-cycle PCR with the universal primers M1SS and BC2_uni_R. Per the original workflow: Each sample was normalized by randomly selecting 1 million high-quality reads, each carrying a distinct molecular identifier. Reads with shared molecular identifiers were discarded instead of being binned into consensus sequences. MiTCR, run with a Q25 quality threshold and the strictest error-elimination algorithm, handled CDR3 identification, clonotype clustering and error correction. Lower-bound total TCR beta diversity was estimated with a nonparametric unseen species model using Euler transformation. The raw public reads went through TCRdb reprocessing: fastp at Q25, MiXCR clone calling, in-frame beta chains kept. Rows are combined by CDR3 protein, so each entry shows the most common genes and DNA. The authors' filters were not applied to this entry. For this sample there are about 2 million distinct CDR3 sequences; about 49% appear just once. Of the sample, over 2% is held by the ten largest clones.

Measured from the cysteine to the phenylalanine, the CDR3 is 16 residues long. The retained sequence is limited to the CDR3, 48 bases, with the frame set at the first base. V is pruned by 2 bases and J by 4 bases, leaving 5 bases of the junction without a gene match. Reading the germline V gene gives CDR1 KGHSH and CDR2 LQKENI. The chain links TRBV18 with TRBJ1-5; 10 junctional bases match TRBD1. The sequence came from a middle-aged woman in good health. The material sequenced was blood. In nucleotides, the sequence is TGTGCCAGCTCACCAGGACAGGGGGGATTTAATCAGCCCCAGCATTTT. Its coded protein is CASSPGQGGFNQPQHF.